The 3 T cell receptor beta chains listed next were all sequenced from one sample in a study of breast tumors, draining lymph nodes, adjacent tissues. Breast cancer patients provided tissue from their axillary draining lymph nodes. TCRdb used MiXCR to reprocess the multiplex PCR reads, holding one entry per CDR3 protein. The table lists 70,000 to 85,000 distinct CDR3 sequences, roughly 19% of them singletons. The sample was axillary lymph node tissue. These receptors all stem from a female donor with breast cancer. Some clones in this sample may be carry-over from other donors' samples.

Written as DNA, the CDR3 is TGTGCCAGCTCACAAGGACTAGCGGGAGAAGGTGAGCAGTACTTC. Amino acids: CASSQGLAGEGEQYF. The chain is built from TRBV18 and TRBJ2-7, with 13 bases lining up with TRBD2. The V segment lost 4 bases and the J segment 7 bases; nucleotides outside the gene matches: 7. The germline CDR1 and CDR2 sequences are KGHSH and LQKENI. The CDR3 is 15 amino acids. Complete variable domain (other parts from reference TRBV18 and TRBJ2-7): NAGVMQNPRHLVRRRGQEARLRCSPMKGHSHVYWYRQLPEEGLKFMVYLQKENIIDESGMPKERFSAEFPKEGPSILRIQQVVRGDSAAYFCASSQGLAGEGEQYFGPGTRLTVT.

About this clonotype: A much larger clone differs from this one at a single base, so this may be a read error. This chain connects TRBV12-5 to TRBJ2-5; D gene unclear. The germline gives CDR1 LGHNT, CDR2 FRNRAP. CDR3 length equals 12 residues. Trimming removed 7 bases at V and 3 bases at J, with 9 bases between. The CDR3 loop reads CASAWYEETQYF. The CDR3 DNA sequence: TGTGCTAGTGCCTGGTACGAAGAGACCCAGTACTTC.

This clonotype has a count of ten or more. This rearrangement joins TRBV20-1 to TRBJ2-7, with D possibly TRBD1 on 5 matching bases. The V end lost 6 bases, the J end lost 7 bases, and 22 bases lay between the germline ends. CDR1 and CDR2 from the germline V gene are DFQATT and SNEGSKA (reference sequence). The CDR3 is 14 residues long. The CDR3 DNA reads as TGCAGTGCAGGGGCCGACGCGAGGACGGAGGAGCAGTACTTC. Translating gives CSAGADARTEEQYF.